The 22 T cell receptor beta chains presented below share a single source sample, sequenced in a study of T cell changes during pregnancy in multiple sclerosis. TCRdb keeps only in-frame clones here, not all; method: immunoSEQ multiplex PCR. This sample has about 18,000 clones, with 85% found just once. Sample: CD8+ T cells from peripheral blood mononuclear cells, taken after pregnancy. The source of these receptors is a female donor with multiple sclerosis, enrolled in a pregnancy study.

The chain joins TRBV5-8 to TRBJ1-5; 7 nucleotides match TRBD1. Unmatched junction bases numbered 11, after V lost 4 bases and J lost 4 bases. This CDR3 has 16 residues. The germline CDR1 and CDR2 sequences are SGHTS and YDEGEE. DNA for the CDR3: TGTGCCAGCAGCAGCCGACAGGGATGGTCAAATCAGCCCCAGCATTTT. Its translation: CASSSRQGWSNQPQHF.

CDR3 DNA: TGTGCCAGCAGCTTCCCGCCGCACGGCGGAACTAATGAAAAACTGTTTTTT. It is translated as CASSFPPHGGTNEKLFF. V usage is TRBV7-9 and J usage is TRBJ1-4, with D uncertain. Between the trimmed V and J ends, which lost 3 bases and 1 base, there was a span of 15 bases. The CDR3 sequence is 17 residues long. Germline V gene sequence: CDR1 SEHNR, CDR2 FQNEAQ (reference sequence).

The chain combines TRBV9 with TRBJ1-1; D is unclear. Germline V gives CDR1 SGDLS, CDR2 YYNGEE. The CDR3 covers 14 residues. Trimming stripped 0 bases from V and 0 bases from J, with 6 bases between. CDR3: CASSVVPVNTEAFF. CDR3 DNA: TGTGCCAGCAGCGTAGTCCCAGTGAACACTGAAGCTTTCTTT.

As regards this clone: This CDR3 is also generated by other DNA sequences in the sample. The gene calls are TRBV4-3 and TRBJ1-2; weak D call: TRBD1 (5 bases). The germline CDR1 and CDR2 sequences are LGHNA and YSLEER. The V and J ends lost 0 bases and 2 bases respectively, with 10 bases between them. The CDR3 has 15 residues. The CDR3 sequence: CASSQETVVNYGYTF. The CDR3 bases are TGCGCCAGCAGCCAAGAGACAGTAGTAAACTATGGCTACACCTTC.

The genes are TRBV7-2 and TRBJ2-7, with 7 bases matching TRBD2. The junction had 9 bases not matched to a gene; V was cut back by 5 bases and J by 2 bases. This CDR3 contains 15 residues. CDR1 is SGHTA and CDR2 is FQGNSA in the germline V gene. In nucleotides, the CDR3 is TGTGCCAGCAGCGAGGGGCGGGGGTTAACCTACGAGCAGTACTTC. Its translation: CASSEGRGLTYEQYF. The full variable domain, completed using reference TRBV7-2 and TRBJ2-7, is GAGVSQSPSNKVTEKGKDVELRCDPISGHTALYWYRQSLGQGLEFLIYFQGNSAPDKSGLPSDRFSAERTGGSVSTLTIQRTQQEDSAVYLCASSEGRGLTYEQYFGPGTRLTVT.

This clone was seen once. The V call is TRBV27, the J call TRBJ1-1; 7 bases map to TRBD1. CDR3 length equals 16 residues. V shed 5 bases and J 3 bases; nucleotides not matched to a gene: 12. Germline values: CDR1 MNHEY, CDR2 SMNVEV (reference sequence). CDR3 DNA: TGTGCCAGCAGTCCCCCACAGGGGAAGGAGTACACTGAAGCTTTCTTT. Its translation: CASSPPQGKEYTEAFF.

This clone was counted a few times. The chain couples TRBV28 to TRBJ1-1; weak D call: TRBD1 (5 bases). Germline lookup yields CDR1 MDHEN and CDR2 SYDVKM. CDR3 size: 14 residues. V lost 7 bases to trimming and J lost 1 base, with 13 bases between them. CDR3 sequence: CASTLLTGNTEAFF. The DNA for the CDR3 is TGTGCCAGCACCCTCCTAACAGGGAACACTGAAGCTTTCTTT. The whole variable domain, filled in from reference TRBV28 and TRBJ1-1, reads DVKVTQSSRYLVKRTGEKVFLECVQDMDHENMFWYRQDPGLGLRLIYFSYDVKMKEKGDIPEGYSVSREKKERFSLILESASTNQTSMYLCASTLLTGNTEAFFGQGTRLTVV.

This clone was detected only a few times. The gene calls are TRBV2 and TRBJ1-2; D gene ambiguous. The V and J ends lost 1 base and 3 bases respectively, with 15 bases between them. Germline values: CDR1 SNHLY, CDR2 FYNNEI. There are 16 residues in the CDR3. The CDR3 here is CASSEGPARTDYGYTF. CDR3 nucleotides: TGTGCCAGCAGTGAAGGGCCAGCGAGAACGGACTATGGCTACACCTTC.

The chain recombines TRBV7-6 with TRBJ2-2; 7 bases are shared with TRBD2. Germline CDR1 and CDR2: SGHVS and FNYEAQ. The J segment lost 6 bases and the V segment lost 5 bases, leaving 15 bases of the junction unmatched. The length of the CDR3 is 17 residues. CDR3 in amino acids: CASSPLVAGDSAGELFF. As DNA, the CDR3 is TGTGCCAGCAGCCCGCTTGTGGCGGGAGATTCGGCCGGGGAGCTGTTTTTT. The whole variable domain, filled in from reference TRBV7-6 and TRBJ2-2, reads GAGVSQSPRYKVTKRGQDVALRCDPISGHVSLYWYRQALGQGPEFLTYFNYEAQQDKSGLPNDRFSAERPEGSISTLTIQRTEQRDSAMYRCASSPLVAGDSAGELFFGEGSRLTVL.

The rearrangement joins TRBV29-1 to TRBJ2-1, with 10 bases aligning to TRBD1. V lost 7 bases to trimming and J lost 6 bases; unmatched junction nucleotides: 6. CDR3 length: 13 amino acids. The germline gives CDR1 SQVTM, CDR2 ANQGSEA. The CDR3 spells CSGGTGEGNEQFF. CDR3 in DNA: TGCAGCGGAGGGACAGGGGAAGGCAATGAGCAGTTCTTC.

This chain links TRBV29-1 with TRBJ1-3, with D tentatively TRBD1 (6 bases). This CDR3 region has 18 residues. Trimming removed 8 bases from V and 7 bases from J, with 33 bases in between. Germline lookup yields CDR1 SQVTM and CDR2 ANQGSEA. Written as DNA, the CDR3 is TGCAGCACATCACTCTGGACTCACCGGGACATTTGCAGGAACACCATATATTTT. It is translated as CSTSLWTHRDICRNTIYF.

Only one count was recorded for this clone. The genes are TRBV7-9 and TRBJ2-2, with 7 bases fitting TRBD1. The germline gives CDR1 SEHNR, CDR2 FQNEAQ (reference sequence). The CDR3 sequence is 15 residues long. V shed 2 bases and J 8 bases; nucleotides not matched to a gene: 8. The CDR3 bases are TGTGCCAGCAGCTTAACAGGGGCGTCAAGTGGGGAGCTGTTTTTT. This gives the protein CASSLTGASSGELFF.

The genes are TRBV7-9 and TRBJ2-5; 13 positions match TRBD2. The CDR3 consists of 17 residues. Per the germline V gene, CDR1 is SEHNR and CDR2 is FQNEAQ (reference sequence). V shed 4 bases, J shed 1 base, and the junction held 6 bases outside the gene matches. The DNA for the CDR3 is TGTGCCAGCAGCTCCCGGACTAGCGGGGGCCTCCAAGAGACCCAGTACTTC. Translating it yields CASSSRTSGGLQETQYF.

The chain links TRBV10-3 to TRBJ1-4; D is ambiguous. The germline V and J ends were trimmed by 8 bases and 4 bases, with 8 bases remaining between them. CDR1 ENHRY and CDR2 SYGVKD come from the germline V gene. The CDR3 spans 12 residues. In DNA, the CDR3 is TGTGCCATCTCGATCAGTAATGAAAAACTGTTTTTT. Translating it yields CAISISNEKLFF.

The J gene is TRBJ2-2, the V gene TRBV14; 9 bases are shared with TRBD2. The CDR3 has 16 amino acids. Germline values: CDR1 SGHDN, CDR2 FVKESK. Losses at the gene ends were 2 bases for V and 3 bases for J; bases not matched to a gene: 4. The CDR3 sequence is CASSQSGLAYTGELFF. CDR3 bases: TGTGCCAGCAGCCAATCAGGACTAGCGTACACCGGGGAGCTGTTTTTT.

This chain connects TRBV6-1 to TRBJ2-2, with 8 bases identical to TRBD2. Looked up from germline, CDR1 is MNHNS and CDR2 is SASEGT. The ends lost 3 bases at V and 6 bases at J; junction bases unmatched: 9. The CDR3 is 16 amino acids. The CDR3 region is CASSDLAGGSAGELFF. In nucleotides, the CDR3 is TGTGCCAGCAGTGATTTGGCGGGAGGATCGGCCGGGGAGCTGTTTTTT.

The chain carries TRBV27 and TRBJ2-1; 8 nucleotides line up with TRBD2. The CDR3 is 16 residues long. Germline V CDR1 and CDR2: MNHEY, SMNVEV (reference sequence). With V trimmed by 4 bases and J by 8 bases, 13 bases remained unmatched. Written as DNA, the CDR3 is TGTGCCAGCAGTTCGCCGGGACTAGGGTATGGGGATGAGCAGTTCTTC. This translates into CASSSPGLGYGDEQFF.

This clone was observed a single time. The CDR3 region has the DNA TGTGCCAGCAGCTCCACAGGGGGCTCCTACGAGCAGTACTTC. This encodes CASSSTGGSYEQYF. The J gene is TRBJ2-7, the V gene TRBV7-8, with TRBD1 identical over 8 bases. V dropped 4 bases and J dropped 0; count of bases not matched to a gene: 2. Germline-derived CDR1 and CDR2 are SGHVS and FQNEAQ. This CDR3 spans 14 amino acids.

CDR3 sequence (DNA): TGTGCCAGTAGTATATTCGGGACTTCCTACGAGCAGTACTTC. Translating gives CASSIFGTSYEQYF. V usage is TRBV19 and J usage is TRBJ2-7, with D perhaps matching TRBD2 (6 bases). Deletions cut 2 bases from V and 1 base from J, with 9 bases between. The CDR3 runs 14 residues. The germline gives CDR1 LNHDA, CDR2 SQIVND (reference sequence).

The sample holds one count of this clone. The rearrangement links TRBV9 to TRBJ2-1; 14 bases are shared with TRBD2. The CDR3 loop spans 17 amino acids. Germline CDR1 reads SGDLS; CDR2 reads YYNGEE. The trim removed 4 bases at V and 6 bases at J, leaving 9 bases unmatched. The CDR3 here is CASSPQRGTSGSNEQFF. CDR3 DNA sequence: TGTGCCAGCAGCCCTCAGCGCGGGACTAGCGGGAGCAATGAGCAGTTCTTC.

V is TRBV7-8 and J is TRBJ1-6, with D perhaps matching TRBD1 (6 bases). The CDR3 spans 16 residues. V shed 1 base and J shed 1 base, with 8 bases lying between them. Germline values: CDR1 SGHVS, CDR2 FQNEAQ. CDR3: CASSLGGLSYNSPLHF. The CDR3 DNA sequence: TGTGCCAGCAGCTTAGGGGGGCTGTCCTATAATTCACCCCTCCACTTT.

This clone was detected only a few times. This chain joins TRBV7-3 and TRBJ1-1; the match to TRBD1 covers 7 bases. The CDR3 loop spans 15 amino acids. Germline V gene data show CDR1 as SGHTA and CDR2 as FQGTGA. Trimming took 0 bases from V and 3 from J; bases not matched to a gene: 4. The CDR3 nucleotides are TGTGCCAGCAGCTTAACGTACGGGACAGACACTGAAGCTTTCTTT. Residues: CASSLTYGTDTEAFF.